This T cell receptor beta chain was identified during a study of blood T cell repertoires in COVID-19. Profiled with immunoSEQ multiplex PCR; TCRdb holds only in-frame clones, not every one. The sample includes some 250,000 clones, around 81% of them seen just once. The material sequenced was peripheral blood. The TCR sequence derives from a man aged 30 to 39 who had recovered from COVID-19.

The CDR3 nucleotides read TGCAGCGTTGAAGGTACCGGGACTAGGGGGCCCTACAATGAGCAGTTCTTC. This gives the protein CSVEGTGTRGPYNEQFF. The chain recombines TRBV29-1 with TRBJ2-1; tentative D call: TRBD2 (8 bases). This CDR3 region has 17 residues. V was cut by 1 base and J by 2 bases, with 18 bases left in between. Germline V lookup: CDR1 SQVTM, CDR2 ANQGSEA.